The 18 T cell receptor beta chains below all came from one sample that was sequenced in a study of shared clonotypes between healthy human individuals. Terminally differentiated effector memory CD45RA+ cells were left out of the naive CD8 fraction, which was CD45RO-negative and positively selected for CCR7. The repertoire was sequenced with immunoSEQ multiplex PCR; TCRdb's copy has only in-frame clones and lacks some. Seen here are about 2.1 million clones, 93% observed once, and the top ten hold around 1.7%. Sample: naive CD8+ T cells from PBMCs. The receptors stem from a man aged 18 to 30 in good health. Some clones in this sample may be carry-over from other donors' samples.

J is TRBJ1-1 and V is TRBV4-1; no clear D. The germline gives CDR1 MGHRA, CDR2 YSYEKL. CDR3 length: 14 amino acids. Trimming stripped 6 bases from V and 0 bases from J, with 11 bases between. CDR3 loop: CASRNFPMNTEAFF. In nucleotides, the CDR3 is TGCGCCAGCAGAAACTTTCCCATGAACACTGAAGCTTTCTTT.

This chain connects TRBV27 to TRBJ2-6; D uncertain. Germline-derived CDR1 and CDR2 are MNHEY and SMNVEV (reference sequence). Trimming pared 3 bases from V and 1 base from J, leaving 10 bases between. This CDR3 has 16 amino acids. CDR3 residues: CASSFRFQSGANVLTF. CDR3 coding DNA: TGTGCCAGCAGTTTTCGTTTCCAGTCTGGGGCCAACGTCCTGACTTTC.

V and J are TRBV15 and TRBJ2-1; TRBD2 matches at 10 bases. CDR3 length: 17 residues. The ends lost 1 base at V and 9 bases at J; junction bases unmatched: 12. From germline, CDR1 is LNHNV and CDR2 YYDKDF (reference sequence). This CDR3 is CATSRGSEFSGGSEQFF. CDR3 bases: TGTGCCACCAGCAGAGGCTCGGAGTTTAGCGGGGGGTCTGAGCAGTTCTTC.

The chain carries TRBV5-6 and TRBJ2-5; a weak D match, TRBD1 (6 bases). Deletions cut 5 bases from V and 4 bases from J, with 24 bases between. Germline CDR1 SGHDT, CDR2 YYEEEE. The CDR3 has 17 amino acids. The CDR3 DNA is TGTGCCAGCAGTTCATATAGAACGGCAGAAGGGGGAGAGACCCAGTACTTC. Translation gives CASSSYRTAEGGETQYF. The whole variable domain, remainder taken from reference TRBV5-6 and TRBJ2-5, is DAGVTQSPTHLIKTRGQQVTLRCSPKSGHDTVSWYQQALGQGPQFIFQYYEEEERQRGNFPDRFSGHQFPNYSSELNVNALLLGDSALYLCASSSYRTAEGGETQYFGPGTRLLVL.

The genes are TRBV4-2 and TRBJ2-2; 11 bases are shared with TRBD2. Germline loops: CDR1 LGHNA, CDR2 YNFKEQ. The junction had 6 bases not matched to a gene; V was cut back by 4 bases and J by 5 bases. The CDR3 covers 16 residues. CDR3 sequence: CASSPLGTSGTGELFF. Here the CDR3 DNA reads TGTGCCAGCAGCCCGCTAGGGACTAGCGGTACCGGGGAGCTGTTTTTT.

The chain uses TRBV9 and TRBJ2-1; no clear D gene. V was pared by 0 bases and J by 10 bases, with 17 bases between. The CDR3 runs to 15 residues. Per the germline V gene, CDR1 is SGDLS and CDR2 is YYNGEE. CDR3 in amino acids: CASSVATFRGDEQFF. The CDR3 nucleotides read TGTGCCAGCAGCGTAGCTACGTTTCGCGGAGACGAGCAGTTCTTC. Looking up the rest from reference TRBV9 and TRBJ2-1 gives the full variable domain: DSGVTQTPKHLITATGQRVTLRCSPRSGDLSVYWYQQSLDQGLQFLIQYYNGEERAKGNILERFSAQQFPDLHSELNLSSLELGDSALYFCASSVATFRGDEQFFGPGTRLTVL.

The CDR3 sequence: CASSVAPGTNYGYTF. Here the CDR3 DNA reads TGTGCCAGCAGCGTAGCCCCAGGAACAAACTATGGCTACACCTTC. This sequence joins TRBV9 and TRBJ1-2; no definite D call. Trimming took off 0 bases at V and 2 bases at J, with 11 bases between the two ends. The CDR3 extends over 15 amino acids. Germline V gene lookup returns CDR1 SGDLS and CDR2 YYNGEE.

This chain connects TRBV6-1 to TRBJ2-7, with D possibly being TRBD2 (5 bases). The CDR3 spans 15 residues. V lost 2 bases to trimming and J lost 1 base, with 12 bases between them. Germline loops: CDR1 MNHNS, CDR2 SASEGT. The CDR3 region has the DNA TGTGCCAGCAGTGAATTGAGCGGAACATCCTACGAGCAGTACTTC. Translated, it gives CASSELSGTSYEQYF.

DNA for the CDR3: TGTGCCAGCAGCTTAGCGAGACAGGGCCATGGCTACACCTTC. Residues: CASSLARQGHGYTF. The chain employs TRBV13 and TRBJ1-2, with TRBD1 identical over 7 bases. This CDR3 is built from 14 residues. Germline assignment: CDR1 PRHDT and CDR2 FYEKMQ (reference sequence). The trim removed 1 base at V and 6 bases at J, leaving 5 bases unmatched.

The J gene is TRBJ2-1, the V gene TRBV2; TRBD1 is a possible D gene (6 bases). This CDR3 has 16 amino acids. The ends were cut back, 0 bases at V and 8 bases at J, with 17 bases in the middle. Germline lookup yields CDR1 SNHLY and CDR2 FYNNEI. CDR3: CASSEARSQGRDEQFF. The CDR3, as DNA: TGTGCCAGCAGTGAAGCGCGAAGTCAGGGGCGAGATGAGCAGTTCTTC.

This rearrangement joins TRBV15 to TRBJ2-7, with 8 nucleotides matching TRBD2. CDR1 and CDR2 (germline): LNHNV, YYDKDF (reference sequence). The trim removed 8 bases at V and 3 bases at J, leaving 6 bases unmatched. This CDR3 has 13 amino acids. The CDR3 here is CATREGENYEQYF. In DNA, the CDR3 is TGTGCCACCCGGGAGGGCGAAAACTACGAGCAGTACTTC.

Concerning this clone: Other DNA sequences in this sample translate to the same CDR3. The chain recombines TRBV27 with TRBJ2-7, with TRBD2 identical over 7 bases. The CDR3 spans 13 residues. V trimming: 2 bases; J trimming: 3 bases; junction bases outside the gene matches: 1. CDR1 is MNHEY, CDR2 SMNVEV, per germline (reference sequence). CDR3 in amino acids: CASSLGLVYEQYF. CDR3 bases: TGTGCCAGCAGTTTAGGACTAGTCTACGAGCAGTACTTC.

This chain's CDR3 is CASSLRSGSGNTIYF. CDR3 bases: TGTGCCAGCAGCTTACGGTCTGGCTCTGGAAACACCATATATTTT. This chain connects TRBV7-7 to TRBJ1-3; D uncertain. This CDR3 contains 15 residues. Per germline, CDR1 SSHAT and CDR2 FNYEAQ (reference sequence). V lost 2 bases to trimming and J lost 0 bases, with 8 bases between them.

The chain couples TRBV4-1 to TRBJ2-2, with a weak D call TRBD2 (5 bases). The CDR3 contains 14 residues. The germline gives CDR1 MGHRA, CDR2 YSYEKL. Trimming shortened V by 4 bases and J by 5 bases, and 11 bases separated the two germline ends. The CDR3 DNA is TGCGCCAGCAGCCCCACCAGGACTACCGGGGAGCTGTTTTTT. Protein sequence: CASSPTRTTGELFF.

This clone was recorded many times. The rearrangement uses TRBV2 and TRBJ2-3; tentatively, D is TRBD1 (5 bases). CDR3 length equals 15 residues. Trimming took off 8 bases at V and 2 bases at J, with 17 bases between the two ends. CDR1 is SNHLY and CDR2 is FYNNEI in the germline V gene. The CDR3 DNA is TGTGCCAGCTGCACGAAAGGACATTACACAGATACGCAGTATTTT. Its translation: CASCTKGHYTDTQYF.

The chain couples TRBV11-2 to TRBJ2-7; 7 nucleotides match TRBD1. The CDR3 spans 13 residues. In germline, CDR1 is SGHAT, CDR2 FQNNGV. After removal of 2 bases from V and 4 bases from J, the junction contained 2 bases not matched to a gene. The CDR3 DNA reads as TGTGCCAGCAGCTTATGGGGACAGTACGAGCAGTACTTC. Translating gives CASSLWGQYEQYF.

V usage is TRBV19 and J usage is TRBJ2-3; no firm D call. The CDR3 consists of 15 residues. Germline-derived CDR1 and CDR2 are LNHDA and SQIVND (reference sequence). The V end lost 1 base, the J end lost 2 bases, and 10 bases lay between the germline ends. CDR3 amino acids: CASSIGSFSTDTQYF. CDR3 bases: TGTGCCAGTAGTATAGGCAGTTTTTCCACAGATACGCAGTATTTT.

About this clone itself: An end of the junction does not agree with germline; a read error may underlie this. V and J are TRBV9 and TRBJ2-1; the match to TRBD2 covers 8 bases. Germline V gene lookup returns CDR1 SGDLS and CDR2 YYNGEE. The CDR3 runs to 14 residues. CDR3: CASRPASGYSEQFF. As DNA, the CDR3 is TGTGCCAGCAGGCCGGCTAGCGGGTACAGTGAGCAGTTCTTC.